These 3 T cell receptor beta chains share one sample of origin, sequenced in a study of T cells in Graves' hyperthyroidism and ophthalmopathy. It was RNA transcripts that yielded the amplified TCR beta CDR3 regions. HTBI primers were employed in a first-round RT-PCR of the TCR CDR3. TCRdb used MiXCR to reprocess the multiplex PCR reads, holding one entry per CDR3 protein. The table has around 420,000 distinct CDR3 sequences, roughly an eighth seen once. Source material: blood. The receptors were gathered from a woman aged 18-30 years with Graves' hyperthyroidism.

This clonotype has at least ten counts. The gene calls are TRBV6-1 and TRBJ2-1; 7 bases match TRBD2. Per the germline V gene, CDR1 is MNHNS and CDR2 is SASEGT. V lost 7 bases and J lost 6; bases outside the gene matches: 9. This CDR3 spans 14 amino acids. CDR3 bases: TGTGCCAGCAAGGCGGGAGATTATTCCAATGAGCAGTTCTTC. This codes for CASKAGDYSNEQFF.

The chain's CDR3 is CASSTRAGDSNQPQHF. Written as DNA, the CDR3 is TGTGCCAGTAGTACGAGGGCAGGGGATAGCAATCAGCCCCAGCATTTT. The chain uses TRBV19 and TRBJ1-5; possibly TRBD1 for D (6 bases). The germline V gene has CDR1 LNHDA and CDR2 SQIVND (reference sequence). The CDR3 sequence is 16 residues long. V was shortened by 4 bases and J by 0 bases, with 13 bases between the two germline ends.

This clonotype was detected only a few times. The chain combines TRBV30 with TRBJ1-5; TRBD1 matches at 9 bases. Germline CDR1 GTSNPN, CDR2 SVGIG (reference sequence). Trimming took 4 bases from V and 11 from J; bases not matched to a gene: 12. The CDR3 sequence is 14 residues long. The CDR3 coding sequence is TGTGCCTGGAACGGACAGGGGCTATATGGGGCCCAGCATTTT. As protein: CAWNGQGLYGAQHF.